One and the same sample provided the 11 T cell receptor beta chains below, sequenced in a study of blood T cell repertoires in COVID-19. Some clones are missing from TCRdb's copy, which holds only in-frame ones; the method was immunoSEQ multiplex PCR. Of around 230,000 clones in the sample, around 90% were seen once. The sequencing input was PBMCs or T cells enriched from blood (not recorded which). These receptors originate from a man younger than 35 with acute COVID-19.

The chain combines TRBV19 with TRBJ1-3; TRBD1 matches 10 bases. The CDR3 is 14 amino acids. In germline, CDR1 is LNHDA, CDR2 SQIVND (reference sequence). J was trimmed by 5 bases and V by 7 bases; bases with no gene match: 5. The CDR3 reads CASTTTGGRNTIYF. In nucleotides, the CDR3 is TGTGCCAGTACCACGACAGGGGGCAGAAACACCATATATTTT.

This clone was detected only once. V and J are TRBV5-8 and TRBJ1-2, with 8 bases identical to TRBD1. V trimming: 4 bases; J trimming: 3 bases; junction bases outside the gene matches: 11. Germline CDR1 and CDR2: SGHTS and YDEGEE. The CDR3 has 16 amino acids. This CDR3 reads CASSPLDRDADYGYTF. The CDR3 region has the DNA TGTGCCAGCAGCCCACTGGACAGGGATGCGGACTATGGCTACACCTTC.

The V call is TRBV24-1, the J call TRBJ1-2, with D possibly matching TRBD1 (5 bases). In germline, CDR1 is KGHDR, CDR2 SFDVKD. The V and J ends lost 3 bases and 2 bases respectively, with 6 bases between them. The CDR3 has 13 amino acids. CDR3 protein: CATSDRGNYGYTF. Here the CDR3 DNA reads TGTGCCACCAGTGATCGGGGGAACTATGGCTACACCTTC.

This clone was seen just once. The rearrangement joins TRBV11-3 to TRBJ2-2, with D possibly matching TRBD2 (6 bases). The germline CDR1 and CDR2 sequences are SGHNT and YENEEA. V lost 2 bases, J lost 4 bases, and 11 bases lay in between. CDR3 size: 15 residues. CDR3 bases: TGTGCCAGCAGCTTATGGAGGGGAGGCACCGGGGAGCTGTTTTTT. Encoded protein: CASSLWRGGTGELFF. The full variable domain, its missing parts supplied by reference TRBV11-3 and TRBJ2-2, is EAGVVQSPRYKIIEKKQPVAFWCNPISGHNTLYWYLQNLGQGPELLIRYENEEAVDDSQLPKDRFSAERLKGVDSTLKIQPAELGDSAVYLCASSLWRGGTGELFFGEGSRLTVL.

The V call is TRBV28, the J call TRBJ2-5; 16 bases are shared with TRBD2. Per germline, CDR1 MDHEN and CDR2 SYDVKM. The CDR3 is 17 amino acids. The J segment lost 5 bases and the V segment lost 6 bases, leaving 9 bases of the junction unmatched. Here the CDR3 DNA reads TGTGCCAGCAGACCCGGGACTAGCGGGAGGGCCTGGGAGACCCAGTACTTC. Translation: CASRPGTSGRAWETQYF.

The chain is built from TRBV12-3 or TRBV12-4 and TRBJ2-7; no reliable D call. The CDR3 runs 13 residues. The germline V and J ends were trimmed by 5 bases and 3 bases, with 11 bases remaining between them. The CDR3 sequence: CASSLTSGYEQYF. The CDR3 DNA reads TGTGCCAGCAGTCTTACTTCTGGCTACGAGCAGTACTTC.

The rearrangement joins TRBV7-3 to TRBJ1-1, with D possibly TRBD1 on 5 matching bases. V lost 2 bases, J lost 4 bases, and 14 bases lay in between. Looked up from germline, CDR1 is SGHTA and CDR2 is FQGTGA. The CDR3 loop spans 15 amino acids. This chain's CDR3 is CASSLLGGKGTEAFF. Here the CDR3 DNA reads TGTGCCAGCAGCTTACTGGGGGGAAAGGGCACTGAAGCTTTCTTT.

The J gene is TRBJ2-1, the V gene TRBV6-5, with 9 bases fitting TRBD1. Germline lookup yields CDR1 MNHEY and CDR2 SVGAGI. The CDR3 spans 13 residues. DNA for the CDR3: TGTGCAACCGGGACAGGGCGATACAATGAGCAGTTCTTC. This sequence encodes CATGTGRYNEQFF.

The rearrangement links TRBV12-3 or TRBV12-4 to TRBJ2-3, with 7 nucleotides matching TRBD1. This CDR3 contains 12 residues. J lost 6 bases, V lost 8 bases, and 5 bases had no gene match. The CDR3: CASAKGADTQYF. In DNA form, the CDR3 reads TGTGCCAGCGCCAAGGGGGCGGATACGCAGTATTTT.

V and J are TRBV5-1 and TRBJ2-3; maybe TRBD2 (6 bases). Germline V gene lookup returns CDR1 SGHRS and CDR2 YFSETQ. V lost 0 bases, J lost 2 bases, and 10 bases lay in between. This CDR3 has 15 amino acids. CDR3: CASSLAGDTTDTQYF. As DNA, the CDR3 is TGCGCCAGCAGCTTGGCGGGGGATACCACAGATACGCAGTATTTT. Full variable domain (rest looked up from reference TRBV5-1 and TRBJ2-3): KAGVTQTPRYLIKTRGQQVTLSCSPISGHRSVSWYQQTPGQGLQFLFEYFSETQRNKGNFPGRFSGRQFSNSRSEMNVSTLELGDSALYLCASSLAGDTTDTQYFGPGTRLTVL.

This clone occurred once. The rearrangement joins TRBV14 to TRBJ2-1; D call uncertain. In germline, CDR1 is SGHDN, CDR2 FVKESK. The CDR3 runs 16 residues. The V end was cut by 1 base, the J end by 4 bases, with 14 bases between. The CDR3 nucleotides read TGTGCCAGCAGCCAAGGATCGAGCGTACCTTACAATGAGCAGTTCTTC. Its protein product is CASSQGSSVPYNEQFF. Filled out from reference TRBV14 and TRBJ2-1, the complete variable domain reads EAGVTQFPSHSVIEKGQTVTLRCDPISGHDNLYWYRRVMGKEIKFLLHFVKESKQDESGMPNNRFLAERTGGTYSTLKVQPAELEDSGVYFCASSQGSSVPYNEQFFGPGTRLTVL.